The 9 T cell receptor beta chains presented below share a single source sample, sequenced in a study of Tregs in tolerant kidney transplant recipients. Method: immunoSEQ multiplex PCR; TCRdb's copy keeps in-frame clones and lacks some. Of about 240,000 clones listed, roughly 84% are singletons. Sequenced: CD4+ T cells from blood. The receptors shown here come from a human donor in good health.

In this sample, this clone turned up once. This chain links TRBV18 with TRBJ1-6; 9 bases align to TRBD1. This CDR3 has 16 amino acids. Germline V gene sequence: CDR1 KGHSH, CDR2 LQKENI. The junction had 10 bases not matched to a gene; V was cut back by 6 bases and J by 7 bases. CDR3 DNA: TGTGCCAGCTCGGGGAGACAGGGGGGTGACAATTCACCCCTCCACTTT. This codes for CASSGRQGGDNSPLHF.

Concerning this clone itself: This same CDR3 is encoded by further DNA sequences in the sample. The gene calls are TRBV2 and TRBJ1-2, with TRBD1 identical over 8 bases. V was clipped by 5 bases and J by 3 bases; unmatched bases: 5. CDR1 is SNHLY, CDR2 FYNNEI, per germline. This CDR3 comprises 14 residues. The CDR3 DNA reads TGTGCCAGCAGTTCTCAGGGGGCTGACTATGGCTACACCTTC. It translates to CASSSQGADYGYTF.

The V and J genes are TRBV6-4 and TRBJ2-1; 9 positions agree with TRBD2. Looked up from germline, CDR1 is MRHNA and CDR2 is SNTAGT. The CDR3 sequence is 15 residues long. V lost 4 bases and J lost 3; bases outside the gene matches: 4. CDR3 coding DNA: TGTGCCAGCAGTGGTAGCGGGGGAGGCTACAATGAGCAGTTCTTC. It codes for CASSGSGGGYNEQFF.

V usage is TRBV7-3 and J usage is TRBJ2-2; TRBD2 agrees at 8 bases. CDR1 is SGHTA, CDR2 FQGTGA, per germline. Trimming at V came to 1 base and at J to 6 bases, leaving 4 bases not matched to a gene. This CDR3 has 15 amino acids. CDR3 in amino acids: CASSLNGGAPGELFF. The CDR3 bases are TGTGCCAGCAGCTTAAACGGGGGGGCCCCCGGGGAGCTGTTTTTT.

This clone has just one count. This chain joins TRBV5-6 and TRBJ2-5; 8 bases align to TRBD2. The trim removed 3 bases at V and 4 bases at J, leaving 8 bases unmatched. From germline, CDR1 is SGHDT and CDR2 YYEEEE. The CDR3 has 15 amino acids. In nucleotides, the CDR3 is TGTGCCAGCAGCTCCGGACTAGCCGGCGGAGAGACCCAGTACTTC. It codes for CASSSGLAGGETQYF.

The gene calls are TRBV5-1 and TRBJ1-1; D ambiguous. Germline lookup yields CDR1 SGHRS and CDR2 YFSETQ. Trimming cost V 3 bases and J 1 base, with 16 bases left between them. The CDR3 contains 16 residues. The CDR3 DNA is TGCGCCAGCAGCTCCTCGGCCAGACTAGCGAACACTGAAGCTTTCTTT. Protein product: CASSSSARLANTEAFF. The full variable domain, with the rest looked up from reference TRBV5-1 and TRBJ1-1, is KAGVTQTPRYLIKTRGQQVTLSCSPISGHRSVSWYQQTPGQGLQFLFEYFSETQRNKGNFPGRFSGRQFSNSRSEMNVSTLELGDSALYLCASSSSARLANTEAFFGQGTRLTVV.

The chain carries TRBV5-1 and TRBJ1-5; 7 bases are shared with TRBD1. J gave up 8 bases and V 3 bases, and 8 bases lay outside the gene matches. This CDR3 has 14 residues. The germline V gene encodes CDR1 SGHRS and CDR2 YFSETQ. The CDR3 spells CASSWTGGAEPQHF. Written as DNA, the CDR3 is TGCGCCAGCAGCTGGACAGGAGGTGCGGAGCCCCAGCATTTT.

V and J are TRBV4-1 and TRBJ1-4; D perhaps matches TRBD1 (5 bases). Looked up from germline, CDR1 is MGHRA and CDR2 is YSYEKL. The CDR3 totals 17 residues. V lost 3 bases to trimming and J lost 2 bases, with 16 bases between them. The CDR3 loop is CASSHPLGGRTNEKLFF. CDR3 nucleotide sequence: TGCGCCAGCAGCCATCCCCTGGGGGGAAGGACTAATGAAAAACTGTTTTTT.

This chain connects TRBV11-3 to TRBJ2-1; a possible D gene is TRBD2 (5 bases). The CDR3 length is 12 residues. Trimming stripped 4 bases from V and 9 bases from J, with 10 bases between. Looked up from germline, CDR1 is SGHNT and CDR2 is YENEEA. Here the CDR3 DNA reads TGTGCCAGCAGCTCGGGGAGCCCTGAGCAGTTCTTC. Protein: CASSSGSPEQFF.